These 13 T cell receptor beta chains came from one sample sequenced in a study of T-cell memory formation after mild COVID-19. TCRdb fed the 5' RACE reads into MiXCR, producing one record per CDR3 protein. The profile covers approximately 410,000 distinct CDR3 sequences, with less than 25% appearing a single time and 10% to 15% taken by the ten largest. The material sequenced was PBMCs or a T cell subset sorted from them (not recorded which). These receptors came from an adult woman who had mild COVID-19 (a few samples of this study predate the infection). Cell type and time point are not known.

This chain joins TRBV30 and TRBJ2-1, with TRBD1 matching over 9 bases. The ends lost 5 bases at V and 10 bases at J; junction bases unmatched: 6. The CDR3 has 12 residues. Germline V gene lookup returns CDR1 GTSNPN and CDR2 SVGIG (reference sequence). The CDR3 bases are TGTGCCTGGGGACAGGGGATCTGGGAGCAGTTCTTC. This codes for CAWGQGIWEQFF.

The V call is TRBV24-1, the J call TRBJ1-2, with no clear D. Germline values: CDR1 KGHDR, CDR2 SFDVKD. The V end lost 2 bases, the J end lost 3 bases, and 15 bases lay between the germline ends. This CDR3 contains 16 residues. CDR3 in amino acids: CATSDSKGLRHYGYTF. As DNA, the CDR3 is TGTGCCACCAGTGATTCAAAGGGTCTCCGCCACTATGGCTACACCTTC.

V gene TRBV6-5 combines with J gene TRBJ2-1, with D maybe TRBD2 (6 bases). Germline CDR1 and CDR2: MNHEY and SVGAGI. Trimming pared 11 bases from V and 4 bases from J, leaving 15 bases between. This CDR3 has 13 amino acids. The CDR3 bases are TGTGCCTCCGGCGCGGGGAGATACAATGAGCAGTTCTTC. Translation: CASGAGRYNEQFF.

This clonotype was observed a handful of times. This CDR3 is CAISGDTIYF. CDR3 bases: TGTGCGATATCGGGAGACACCATATATTTT. This rearrangement joins TRBV7-9 to TRBJ1-3; D is uncertain. The germline gives CDR1 SEHNR, CDR2 FQNEAQ (reference sequence). The CDR3 runs to 10 residues.

The chain carries TRBV28 and TRBJ2-5; D gene uncertain. The germline V and J ends were trimmed by 4 bases and 6 bases, with 12 bases remaining between them. CDR3 length: 13 amino acids. The germline V gene has CDR1 MDHEN and CDR2 SYDVKM. The chain's CDR3 is CASSSHSTKTQYF. The CDR3 DNA reads as TGTGCCAGCAGTTCCCATAGTACCAAGACCCAGTACTTC.

This clonotype was seen only a few times. The V call is TRBV19, the J call TRBJ1-4, with a tentative D call TRBD1 (5 bases). This CDR3 has 15 residues. V was pared by 7 bases and J by 4 bases, with 16 bases between. Germline V gene data show CDR1 as LNHDA and CDR2 as SQIVND (reference sequence). The CDR3 DNA sequence: TGTGCCAGTACCTTAAGGGGACGGGGTAATGAAAAACTGTTTTTT. It yields the protein CASTLRGRGNEKLFF.

This clonotype was detected only a few times. CDR3 amino acids: CASSLGGGVSGNTIYF. CDR3 bases: TGTGCCAGCAGCTTAGGTGGGGGGGTCTCTGGAAACACCATATATTTT. The chain uses TRBV7-6 and TRBJ1-3; possible D gene TRBD1, 5 bases. The CDR3 extends over 16 amino acids. Germline CDR1 reads SGHVS; CDR2 reads FNYEAQ. With 1 base removed from V and 0 bases from J, the gap between germline ends came to 10 bases. Variable domain in full (rest from reference TRBV7-6 and TRBJ1-3): GAGVSQSPRYKVTKRGQDVALRCDPISGHVSLYWYRQALGQGPEFLTYFNYEAQQDKSGLPNDRFSAERPEGSISTLTIQRTEQRDSAMYRCASSLGGGVSGNTIYFGEGSWLTVV.

J is TRBJ1-1 and V is TRBV20-1; D is undetermined. V was cut by 0 bases and J by 0 bases, with 14 bases left in between. Per the germline V gene, CDR1 is DFQATT and CDR2 is SNEGSKA (reference sequence). The CDR3 covers 16 residues. CDR3 nucleotides: TGCAGTGCTAGAGATGTACAAACCTATATGAACACTGAAGCTTTCTTT. It translates to CSARDVQTYMNTEAFF.

V is TRBV19 and J is TRBJ2-7; TRBD2 matches 11 bases. V lost 0 bases, J lost 2 bases, and 0 bases stayed unmatched. This CDR3 is built from 15 residues. CDR1 is LNHDA, CDR2 SQIVND, per germline (reference sequence). The CDR3 region is CASSIETSGAYEQYF. For the CDR3, the DNA is TGTGCCAGTAGTATAGAGACTAGCGGGGCCTACGAGCAGTACTTC.

V and J are TRBV4-2 and TRBJ2-2; 8 positions match TRBD2. CDR1 and CDR2 from the germline V gene are LGHNA and YNFKEQ. This CDR3 is built from 17 residues. Trimming at V came to 0 bases and at J to 3 bases, leaving 6 bases not matched to a gene. CDR3 residues: CASSQDPPGGDTGELFF. The CDR3 DNA is TGTGCCAGCAGCCAAGATCCCCCGGGAGGGGACACCGGGGAGCTGTTTTTT.

This clonotype was seen a handful of times. The V gene is TRBV6-6, the J gene TRBJ1-1, with D perhaps TRBD1 (5 bases). Between the trimmed V and J ends, which lost 2 bases and 3 bases, there was a span of 13 bases. This CDR3 has 15 amino acids. CDR1 and CDR2 (germline): MNHNY, SVGAGI (reference sequence). CDR3 in amino acids: CASSYLGAGDTEAFF. The CDR3 coding sequence is TGTGCCAGCAGTTACCTAGGGGCCGGGGACACTGAAGCTTTCTTT.

The chain carries TRBV15 and TRBJ2-1, with TRBD2 identical over 12 bases. V lost 2 bases, J lost 14 bases, and 10 bases stayed unmatched. This CDR3 comprises 15 residues. Germline loops: CDR1 LNHNV, CDR2 YYDKDF (reference sequence). The CDR3 coding sequence is TGTGCCACCAGCAGACACCGACTAGCGGGAGATATTAAGTTCTTC. This translates into CATSRHRLAGDIKFF.

This chain uses TRBV30 with TRBJ1-1; D call uncertain. The CDR3 spans 15 residues. The germline gives CDR1 GTSNPN, CDR2 SVGIG (reference sequence). Trimming shortened V by 1 base and J by 0 bases, and 12 bases separated the two germline ends. The CDR3 region is CAWSATGKLNTEAFF. The CDR3 DNA reads as TGTGCCTGGAGTGCGACCGGGAAATTGAACACTGAAGCTTTCTTT.